One T cell receptor (beta chain) is described in this entry. The antigen is not known. Primers included in the PCR were 60 Vbeta and 13 Jbeta primers. Method: immunoSEQ multiplex PCR; TCRdb's copy keeps in-frame clones and lacks some. The sample consists of around 140,000 clones, 72% of them appearing once. The CDR3 consists of 15 residues. Germline V gives CDR1 MDHEN, CDR2 SYDVKM. The V segment lost 6 bases and the J segment 9 bases; nucleotides outside the gene matches: 12. This sample stems from a study of cytomegalovirus exposure and HLA in healthy donors. Study-wide results and limits: The authors later found most CMV-associated TCR beta chains appeared HLA-restricted. Later genetic work tied a missense DCLRE1C variant to beta-chain V and J trimming.

The V gene is TRBV28, the J gene TRBJ2-1, with 9 bases fitting TRBD2. The sample comprised PBMCs. This receptor was identified in a man aged 45-60 years in good health and CMV-seropositive. CDR3 amino acids: CASSRRAGGPREQFF. The CDR3 region has the DNA TGTGCCAGCAGCCGAAGGGCGGGAGGGCCGCGTGAGCAGTTCTTC.